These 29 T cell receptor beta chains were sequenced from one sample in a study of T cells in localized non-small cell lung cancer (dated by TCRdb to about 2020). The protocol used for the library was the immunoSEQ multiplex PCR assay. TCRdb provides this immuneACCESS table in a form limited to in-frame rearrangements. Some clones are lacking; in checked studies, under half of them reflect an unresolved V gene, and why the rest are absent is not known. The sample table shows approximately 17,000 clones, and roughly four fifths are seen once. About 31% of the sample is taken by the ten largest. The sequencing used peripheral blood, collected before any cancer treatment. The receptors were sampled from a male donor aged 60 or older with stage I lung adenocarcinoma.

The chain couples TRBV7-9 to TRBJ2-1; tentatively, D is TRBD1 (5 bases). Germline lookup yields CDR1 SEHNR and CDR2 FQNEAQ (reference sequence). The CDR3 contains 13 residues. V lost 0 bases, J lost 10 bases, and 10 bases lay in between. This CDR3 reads CASSLATKGEQFF. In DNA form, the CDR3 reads TGTGCCAGCAGCTTAGCGACCAAGGGGGAGCAGTTCTTC.

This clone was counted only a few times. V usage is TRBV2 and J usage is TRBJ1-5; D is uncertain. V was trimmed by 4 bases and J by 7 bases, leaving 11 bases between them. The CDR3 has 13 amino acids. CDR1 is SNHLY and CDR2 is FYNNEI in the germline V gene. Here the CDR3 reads CASSGQLEQPQHF. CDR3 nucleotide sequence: TGTGCCAGCAGTGGCCAGCTTGAACAGCCCCAGCATTTT.

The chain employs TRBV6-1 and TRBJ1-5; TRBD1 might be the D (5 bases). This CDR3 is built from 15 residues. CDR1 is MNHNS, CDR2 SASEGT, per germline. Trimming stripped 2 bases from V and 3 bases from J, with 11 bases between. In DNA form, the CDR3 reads TGTGCCAGCAGTGAAAGCAGGGATATCAATCAGCCCCAGCATTTT. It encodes CASSESRDINQPQHF.

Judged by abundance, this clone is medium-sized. The CDR3 protein is CASSQDGSGAGISYEQYF. Here the CDR3 DNA reads TGCGCCAGCAGCCAAGATGGGTCAGGGGCCGGCATCTCCTACGAGCAGTACTTC. The chain couples TRBV4-3 to TRBJ2-7, with a possible D match to TRBD1 (6 bases). CDR3 length: 18 amino acids. Trimming shortened V by 0 bases and J by 0 bases, and 18 bases separated the two germline ends. The V gene's germline CDR1 is LGHNA and CDR2 YSLEER.

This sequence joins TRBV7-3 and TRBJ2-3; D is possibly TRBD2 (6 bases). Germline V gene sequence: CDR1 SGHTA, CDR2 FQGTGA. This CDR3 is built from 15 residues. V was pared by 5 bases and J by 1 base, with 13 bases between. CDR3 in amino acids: CASSRSGVRTDTQYF. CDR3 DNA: TGTGCCAGCAGCCGGTCGGGGGTCCGCACAGATACGCAGTATTTT. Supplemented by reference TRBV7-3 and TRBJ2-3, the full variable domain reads GAGVSQTPSNKVTEKGKYVELRCDPISGHTALYWYRQSLGQGPEFLIYFQGTGAADDSGLPNDRFFAVRPEGSVSTLKIQRTERGDSAVYLCASSRSGVRTDTQYFGPGTRLTVL.

The CDR3, as DNA: TGTGCCAGCAGCTCACCGACTAGCGGGGGTAGAGAGACCCAGTACTTC. It yields the protein CASSSPTSGGRETQYF. This rearrangement joins TRBV9 to TRBJ2-5, with 12 bases matching TRBD2. V shed 4 bases, J shed 4 bases, and the junction held 8 bases outside the gene matches. This CDR3 is 16 amino acids long. CDR1 SGDLS and CDR2 YYNGEE come from the germline V gene.

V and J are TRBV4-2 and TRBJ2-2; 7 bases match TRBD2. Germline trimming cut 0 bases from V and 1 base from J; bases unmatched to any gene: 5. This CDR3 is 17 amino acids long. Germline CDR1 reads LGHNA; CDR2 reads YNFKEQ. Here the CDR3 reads CASSQDLPSGNTGELFF. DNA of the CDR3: TGTGCCAGCAGCCAAGATCTCCCTAGCGGGAACACCGGGGAGCTGTTTTTT.

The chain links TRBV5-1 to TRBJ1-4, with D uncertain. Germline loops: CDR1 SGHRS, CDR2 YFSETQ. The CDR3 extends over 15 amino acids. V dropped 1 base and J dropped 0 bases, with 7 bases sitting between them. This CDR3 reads CASSLTRATNEKLFF. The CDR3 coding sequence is TGCGCCAGCAGCTTGACAAGGGCAACTAATGAAAAACTGTTTTTT.

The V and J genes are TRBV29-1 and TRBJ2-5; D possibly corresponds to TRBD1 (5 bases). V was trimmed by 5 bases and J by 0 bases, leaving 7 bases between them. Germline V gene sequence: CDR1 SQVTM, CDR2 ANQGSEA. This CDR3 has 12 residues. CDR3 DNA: TGCAGCGTTTTAGGGGACCAAGAGACCCAGTACTTC. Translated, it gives CSVLGDQETQYF.

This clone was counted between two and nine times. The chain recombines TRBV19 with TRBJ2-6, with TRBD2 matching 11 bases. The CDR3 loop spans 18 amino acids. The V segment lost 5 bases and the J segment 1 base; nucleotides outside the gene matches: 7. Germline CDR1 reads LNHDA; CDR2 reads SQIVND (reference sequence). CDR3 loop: CASSRLAGGLSGANVLTF. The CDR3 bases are TGTGCCAGTAGTCGCCTAGCGGGGGGCTTATCTGGGGCCAACGTCCTGACTTTC.

This CDR3 is CASSSSRTHEQFF. The DNA for the CDR3 is TGTGCCAGCAGTTCCAGCCGAACGCATGAGCAGTTCTTC. J is TRBJ2-1 and V is TRBV6-6; no clear D gene. Germline V gene data show CDR1 as MNHNY and CDR2 as SVGAGI (reference sequence). The CDR3 is 13 residues long. V lost 4 bases to trimming and J lost 8 bases, with 12 bases between them.

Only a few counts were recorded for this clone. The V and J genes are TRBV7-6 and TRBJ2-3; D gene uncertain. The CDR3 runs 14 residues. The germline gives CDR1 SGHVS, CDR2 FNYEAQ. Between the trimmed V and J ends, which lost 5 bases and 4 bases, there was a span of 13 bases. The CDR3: CASSLVVSPDTQYF. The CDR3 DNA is TGTGCCAGCAGCCTGGTGGTGTCGCCAGATACGCAGTATTTT.

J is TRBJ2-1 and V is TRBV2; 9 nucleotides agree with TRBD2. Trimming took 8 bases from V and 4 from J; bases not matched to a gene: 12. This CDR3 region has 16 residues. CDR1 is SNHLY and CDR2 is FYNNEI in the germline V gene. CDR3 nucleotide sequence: TGTGCCAGCGGCCCATTAGCGGGAGCGGGTTACAATGAGCAGTTCTTC. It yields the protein CASGPLAGAGYNEQFF.

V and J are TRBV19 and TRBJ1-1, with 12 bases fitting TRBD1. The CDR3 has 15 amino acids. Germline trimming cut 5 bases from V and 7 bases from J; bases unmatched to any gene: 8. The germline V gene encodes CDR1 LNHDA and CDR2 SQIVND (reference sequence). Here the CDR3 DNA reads TGTGCCAGTAGTCATTTGGGGACAGGGGGCGGTGAAGCTTTCTTT. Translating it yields CASSHLGTGGGEAFF.

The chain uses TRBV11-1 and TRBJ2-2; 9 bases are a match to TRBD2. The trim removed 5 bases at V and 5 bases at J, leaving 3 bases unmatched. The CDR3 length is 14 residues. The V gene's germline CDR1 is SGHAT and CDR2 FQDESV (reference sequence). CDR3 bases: TGTGCCAGCAGCCCCCTAGCGGGAACCGGGGAGCTGTTTTTT. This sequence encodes CASSPLAGTGELFF.

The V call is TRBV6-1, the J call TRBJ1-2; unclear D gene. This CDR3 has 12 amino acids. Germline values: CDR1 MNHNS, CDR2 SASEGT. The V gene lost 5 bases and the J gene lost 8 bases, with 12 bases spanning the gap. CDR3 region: CASSYSVRGYTF. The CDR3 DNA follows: TGTGCCAGCAGTTATAGTGTCCGGGGCTACACCTTC.

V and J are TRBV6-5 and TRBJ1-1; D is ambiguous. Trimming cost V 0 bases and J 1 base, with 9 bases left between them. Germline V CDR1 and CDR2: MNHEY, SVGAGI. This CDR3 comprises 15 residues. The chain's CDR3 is CASSYSRTGNTEAFF. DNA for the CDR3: TGTGCCAGCAGTTACTCGAGGACCGGGAACACTGAAGCTTTCTTT.

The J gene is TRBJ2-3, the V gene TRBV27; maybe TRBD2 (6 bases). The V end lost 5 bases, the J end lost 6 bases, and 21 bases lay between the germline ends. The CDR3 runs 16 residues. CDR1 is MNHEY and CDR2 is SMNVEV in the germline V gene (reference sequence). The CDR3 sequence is CASSVPGTGAGDTQYF. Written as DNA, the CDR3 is TGTGCCAGCAGTGTCCCCGGGACTGGAGCAGGTGATACGCAGTATTTT.

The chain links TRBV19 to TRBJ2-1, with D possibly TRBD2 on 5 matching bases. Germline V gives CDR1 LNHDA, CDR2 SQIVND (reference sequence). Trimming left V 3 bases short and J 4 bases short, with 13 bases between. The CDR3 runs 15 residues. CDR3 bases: TGTGCCAGTAGTATGGAGAACGGGATTTACAATGAGCAGTTCTTC. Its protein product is CASSMENGIYNEQFF.

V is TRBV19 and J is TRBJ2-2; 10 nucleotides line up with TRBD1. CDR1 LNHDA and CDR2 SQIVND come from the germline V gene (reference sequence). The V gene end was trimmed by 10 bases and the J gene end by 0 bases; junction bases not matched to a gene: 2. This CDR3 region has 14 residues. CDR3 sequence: CATGTGANTGELFF. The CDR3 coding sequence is TGTGCCACAGGGACAGGGGCGAACACCGGGGAGCTGTTTTTT.

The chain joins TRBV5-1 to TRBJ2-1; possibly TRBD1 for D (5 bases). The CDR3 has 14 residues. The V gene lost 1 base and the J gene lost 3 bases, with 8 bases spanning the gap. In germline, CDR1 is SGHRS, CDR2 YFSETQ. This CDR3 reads CASSLYQGYNEQFF. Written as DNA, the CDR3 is TGCGCCAGCAGCTTGTATCAGGGCTACAATGAGCAGTTCTTC.

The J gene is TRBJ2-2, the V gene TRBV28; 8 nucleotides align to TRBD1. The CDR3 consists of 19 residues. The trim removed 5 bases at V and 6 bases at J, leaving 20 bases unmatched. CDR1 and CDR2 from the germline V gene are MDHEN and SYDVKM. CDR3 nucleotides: TGTGCCAGCAGTCAATTGCCCAGGGGGCCCGGGTGGGTCGCCGGGGAGCTGTTTTTT. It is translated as CASSQLPRGPGWVAGELFF.

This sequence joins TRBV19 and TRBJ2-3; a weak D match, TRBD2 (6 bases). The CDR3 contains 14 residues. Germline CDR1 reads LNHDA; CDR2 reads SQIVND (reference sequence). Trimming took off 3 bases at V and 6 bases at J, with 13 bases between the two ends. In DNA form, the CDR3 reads TGTGCCAGTAGTATCCCCGGACTATCGGATACGCAGTATTTT. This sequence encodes CASSIPGLSDTQYF. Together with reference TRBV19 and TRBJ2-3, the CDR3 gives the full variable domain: DGGITQSPKYLFRKEGQNVTLSCEQNLNHDAMYWYRQDPGQGLRLIYYSQIVNDFQKGDIAEGYSVSREKKESFPLTVTSAQKNPTAFYLCASSIPGLSDTQYFGPGTRLTVL.

CDR3 sequence reads: CASSRLRNGDTQYF. In nucleotides, the CDR3 is TGTGCCAGCAGCCGCTTACGGAATGGAGATACGCAGTATTTT. The chain uses TRBV7-2 and TRBJ2-3, with D hard to call. CDR3 size: 14 residues. V lost 5 bases, J lost 5 bases, and 14 bases lay in between. Germline CDR1 is SGHTA and CDR2 is FQGNSA.

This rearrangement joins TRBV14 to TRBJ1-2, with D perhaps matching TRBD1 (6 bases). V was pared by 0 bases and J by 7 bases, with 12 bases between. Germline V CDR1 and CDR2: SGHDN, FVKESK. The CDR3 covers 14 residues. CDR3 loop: CASSQDVRGGGYTF. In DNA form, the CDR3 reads TGTGCCAGCAGCCAAGATGTCAGGGGCGGTGGCTACACCTTC.

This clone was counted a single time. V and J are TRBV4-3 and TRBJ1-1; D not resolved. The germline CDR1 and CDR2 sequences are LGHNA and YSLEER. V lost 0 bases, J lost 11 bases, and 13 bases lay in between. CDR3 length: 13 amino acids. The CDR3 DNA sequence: TGCGCCAGCAGCCAAGATCACGGCGCTGGGGCTTTCTTT. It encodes CASSQDHGAGAFF.

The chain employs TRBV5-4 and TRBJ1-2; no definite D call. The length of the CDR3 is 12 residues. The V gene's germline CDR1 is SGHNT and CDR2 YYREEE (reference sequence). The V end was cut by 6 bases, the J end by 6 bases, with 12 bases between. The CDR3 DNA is TGTGCCAGCAACTTCGGGGTTCATGGCTACACCTTC. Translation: CASNFGVHGYTF. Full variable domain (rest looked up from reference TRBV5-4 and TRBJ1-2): ETGVTQSPTHLIKTRGQQVTLRCSSQSGHNTVSWYQQALGQGPQFIFQYYREEENGRGNFPPRFSGLQFPNYSSELNVNALELDDSALYLCASNFGVHGYTFGSGTRLTVV.

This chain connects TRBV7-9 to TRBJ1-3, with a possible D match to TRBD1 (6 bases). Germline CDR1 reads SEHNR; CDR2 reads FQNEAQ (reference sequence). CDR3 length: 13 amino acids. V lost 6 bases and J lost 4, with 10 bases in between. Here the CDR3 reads CASSVGQGNTIYF. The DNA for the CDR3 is TGTGCCAGCAGTGTTGGACAGGGAAACACCATATATTTT.

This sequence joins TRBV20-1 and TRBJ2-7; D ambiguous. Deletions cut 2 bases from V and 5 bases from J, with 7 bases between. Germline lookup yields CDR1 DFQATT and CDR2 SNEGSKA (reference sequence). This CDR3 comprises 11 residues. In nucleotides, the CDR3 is TGCAGTGCTAGATTTCTAGACGAGCAGTACTTC. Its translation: CSARFLDEQYF.